This T cell receptor (beta chain) was sequenced for a study of T cells expressing NK-cell markers. Study in general: With respect to HCMV, most of the eight sequenced donors were seropositive, and one was seronegative.

TCRdb processed the 5' RACE reads again and assigns one entry to each CDR3 protein, with no DNA. In total, the table holds around 470,000 distinct CDR3 sequences. Looked up from germline, CDR1 is SEHNR and CDR2 is FQNEAQ (reference sequence). The CDR3 loop spans 16 amino acids. The rearrangement joins TRBV7-9 to TRBJ2-1; TCRdb selects TRBD2, and the lack of DNA leaves this call unchecked. The clonotype originates from a woman aged 50 to 65 in good health. Sequencing was performed on blood T cells: a sorted CD56 or NKG2C T cell subset, CD4+ or CD8+ T cells, or bulk PBMC T cells (not recorded which). The CDR3 loop is CASSRTRDRSYNEQFF. Full variable domain (missing parts from reference TRBV7-9 and TRBJ2-1): DTGVSQNPRHKITKRGQNVTFRCDPISEHNRLYWYRQTLGQGPEFLTYFQNEAQLEKSRLLSDRFSAERPKGSFSTLEIQRTEQGDSAMYLCASSRTRDRSYNEQFFGPGTRLTVL.